This T cell receptor (beta chain) appears in the sequencing data of a study of T cells after yellow fever vaccination. Study details: Those fractions that held only low numbers of cells were prepared using the SMART-Seq v4 Ultra Low Input RNA kit. Study-level points and caveats: Highly abundant clonotypes carried over from the bulk population could end up in FACS-sorted repertoires as contaminants.

Synthesis of TCR cDNA relied on 5'RACE template switching, which attached a universal primer site and UMIs. TCRdb recomputed calls from the 5' RACE reads with MiXCR, one row per CDR3 protein. Of about 400,000 distinct CDR3 sequences listed, 6.2% were seen once; the top ten hold approximately 16%. Germline assignment: CDR1 SGHNT and CDR2 YYREEE (reference sequence). Trimming took off 0 bases at V and 5 bases at J, with 12 bases between the two ends. There are 14 residues in the CDR3. This clonotype was seen a single time. Its target is not known. This receptor was obtained from a man aged 25-45 years who received the YFV17D yellow fever vaccine. This chain uses TRBV5-4 with TRBJ2-7; D call uncertain. Sequencing used PBMCs, obtained 5 days after the yellow fever booster vaccination. DNA for the CDR3: TGTGCCAGCAGCTTGGCTTCCAGGCGAGACGAGCAGTACTTC. It translates to CASSLASRRDEQYF.